The clone carrying this TCR beta chain was counted a few times. TCRdb re-called the 5' RACE reads through MiXCR, storing one row per CDR3 protein. The data show roughly 770,000 distinct CDR3 sequences, with 18% seen just once and around 14% held by the top ten. The sample belongs to a study of identical twins. Germline values: CDR1 SGHTA, CDR2 FQGNSA. V lost 1 base, J lost 8 bases, and 15 bases lay in between. The CDR3 sequence is 15 residues long. These data were also filed under a second study, of T cells expressing NK-cell markers.

Sequencing used PBMCs. This chain links TRBV7-2 with TRBJ2-1; possibly TRBD1 or TRBD2 for D (5 bases each). The clonotype comes from a woman aged 18 to 35 in good health. The CDR3, as DNA: TGTGCCAGCAGCTTAGTCACGGGAAGGGGTGATGAGCAGTTCTTC. This gives the protein CASSLVTGRGDEQFF. The full variable domain, in which reference TRBV7-2 and TRBJ2-1 provide the parts outside the CDR3, is GAGVSQSPSNKVTEKGKDVELRCDPISGHTALYWYRQSLGQGLEFLIYFQGNSAPDKSGLPSDRFSAERTGGSVSTLTIQRTQQEDSAVYLCASSLVTGRGDEQFFGPGTRLTVL.